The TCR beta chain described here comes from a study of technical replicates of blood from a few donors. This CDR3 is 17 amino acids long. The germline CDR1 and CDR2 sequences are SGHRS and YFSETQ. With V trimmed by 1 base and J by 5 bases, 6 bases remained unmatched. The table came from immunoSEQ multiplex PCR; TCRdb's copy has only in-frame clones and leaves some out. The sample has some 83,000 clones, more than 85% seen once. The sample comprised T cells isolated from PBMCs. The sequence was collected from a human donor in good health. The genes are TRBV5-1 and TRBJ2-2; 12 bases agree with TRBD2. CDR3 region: CASSLSLAGGITGELFF. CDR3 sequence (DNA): TGCGCCAGCAGCTTGAGTCTAGCGGGAGGGATAACCGGGGAGCTGTTTTTT.